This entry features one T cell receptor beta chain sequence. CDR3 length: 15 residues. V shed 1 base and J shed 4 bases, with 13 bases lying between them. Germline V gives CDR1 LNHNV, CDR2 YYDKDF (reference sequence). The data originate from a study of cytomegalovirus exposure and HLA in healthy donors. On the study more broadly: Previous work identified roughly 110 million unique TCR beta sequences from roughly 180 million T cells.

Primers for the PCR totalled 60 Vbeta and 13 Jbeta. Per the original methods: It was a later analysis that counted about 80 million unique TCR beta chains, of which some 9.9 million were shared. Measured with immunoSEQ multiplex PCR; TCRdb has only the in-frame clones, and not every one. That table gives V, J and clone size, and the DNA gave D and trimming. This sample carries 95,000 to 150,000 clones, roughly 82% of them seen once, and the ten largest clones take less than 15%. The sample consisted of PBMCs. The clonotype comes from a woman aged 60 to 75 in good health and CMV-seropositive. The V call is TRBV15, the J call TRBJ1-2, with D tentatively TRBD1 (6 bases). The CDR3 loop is CATSRAWDTSYGYTF. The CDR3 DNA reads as TGTGCCACCAGCAGAGCCTGGGACACCTCCTATGGCTACACCTTC.